This TCR beta chain was recorded in a study of T cell repertoires in cytomegalovirus infection. Study context: CMV epitopes in the study were HLA-C-restricted (recently identified) and HLA-B-restricted (well studied). Indications of both CMV infection and matching HLA type were provided by public TCR beta signatures. General study findings and limits: Identification of carriers of CMV plus the relevant HLA was achieved through cumulative public TCR beta family frequency. Predominance within the ex vivo response was attributable to HLA-C-restricted CMV-specific TCR beta clonotypes.

This CDR3 is 16 amino acids long. V lost 3 bases and J 0 bases, leaving 12 bases between the germline ends. Germline V gene data show CDR1 as MNHEY and CDR2 as SVGEGT. TCRdb re-called the reads with MiXCR, one entry per CDR3 protein. The sample holds about 500,000 distinct CDR3 sequences, more than 30% seen once. This clonotype was recorded a few times. Antigen specificity is unknown. The rearrangement joins TRBV6-2 or TRBV6-3 to TRBJ2-1; no clear D gene. The specimen was cultured PBMCs, collected from culture after CMV antigen stimulation. The receptor was isolated from a human donor in good health (CMV status not recorded). Some clones in this sample may be carry-over from other donors' samples. The CDR3 nucleotides are TGTGCCAGCAGTTATGCAGTTGACACCTCCTACAATGAGCAGTTCTTC. Amino acids: CASSYAVDTSYNEQFF.